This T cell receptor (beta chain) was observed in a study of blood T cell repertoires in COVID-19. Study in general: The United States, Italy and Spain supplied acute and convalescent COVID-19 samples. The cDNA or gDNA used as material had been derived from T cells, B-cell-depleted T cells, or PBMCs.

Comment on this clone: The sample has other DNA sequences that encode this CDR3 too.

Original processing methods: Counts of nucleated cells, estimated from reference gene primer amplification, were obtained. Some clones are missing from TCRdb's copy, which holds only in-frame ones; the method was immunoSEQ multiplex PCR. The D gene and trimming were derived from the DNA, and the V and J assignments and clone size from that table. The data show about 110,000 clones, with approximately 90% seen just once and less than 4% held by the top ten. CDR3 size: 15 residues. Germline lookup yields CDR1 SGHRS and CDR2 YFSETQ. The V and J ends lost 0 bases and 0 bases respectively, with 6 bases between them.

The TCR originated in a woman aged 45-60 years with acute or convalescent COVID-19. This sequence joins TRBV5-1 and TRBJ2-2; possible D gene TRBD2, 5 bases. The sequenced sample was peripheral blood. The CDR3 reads CASSLGGSNTGELFF. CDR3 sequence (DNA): TGCGCCAGCAGCTTGGGCGGGTCGAACACCGGGGAGCTGTTTTTT.